The entry below gives a single T cell receptor (beta chain) sequence along with its context. Its antigen is currently unknown. Between the trimmed V and J ends, which lost 4 bases and 1 base, there was a span of 9 bases. The CDR3 spans 14 residues. Germline CDR1 and CDR2: SGHTS and YDEGEE. This sample was taken from a study of T cell repertoires in ileal Crohn's disease. Assay used: immunoSEQ multiplex PCR; TCRdb lists only in-frame clones, some missing. Of around 14,000 clones listed, 75% to 85% were seen once; the top ten hold 18%. The study's findings and limits: All patients with clonality above 26.8% had endoscopic recurrence. Sorted CD8 T cells held more high-frequency clones than CD4.

The rearrangement uses TRBV5-8 and TRBJ1-5, with TRBD1 as a possible D gene (5 bases). This receptor was obtained from an adult with Crohn's disease. Sequenced sample: ileal tissue. CDR3 residues: CASSRGYSNQPQHF. CDR3 DNA sequence: TGTGCCAGCAGCCGGGGGTACAGCAATCAGCCCCAGCATTTT.